Presented here are 14 T cell receptor beta chains from one specimen sequenced in a study of blood T cell repertoires in COVID-19. Method: immunoSEQ multiplex PCR; TCRdb's copy keeps in-frame clones and lacks some. The sample has a few hundred thousand clones; around 85% are singletons. The sequenced material came from peripheral blood. Source of these receptors: a woman aged 25 to 45 who had recovered from COVID-19.

J is TRBJ2-1 and V is TRBV6-2 or TRBV6-3, with TRBD2 matching 7 bases. The V segment lost 0 bases and the J segment 2 bases; nucleotides outside the gene matches: 7. The V gene's germline CDR1 is MNHEY and CDR2 SVGEGT. This CDR3 is built from 17 residues. The CDR3 loop is CASSYSISGRTYNEQFF. As DNA, the CDR3 is TGTGCCAGCAGTTACTCGATTTCCGGGAGGACCTACAATGAGCAGTTCTTC.

The chain carries TRBV7-9 and TRBJ1-2; 7 bases align to TRBD1. The CDR3 loop spans 16 amino acids. V shed 5 bases, J shed 8 bases, and the junction held 17 bases outside the gene matches. Germline lookup yields CDR1 SEHNR and CDR2 FQNEAQ (reference sequence). CDR3 sequence (DNA): TGTGCCAGCAGCCGTACGACAGGGCCCGGGGGGGACGGCTACACCTTC. It translates to CASSRTTGPGGDGYTF.

The V and J genes are TRBV19 and TRBJ1-5; D is possibly TRBD1 (5 bases). V was pared by 7 bases and J by 4 bases, with 11 bases between. In germline, CDR1 is LNHDA, CDR2 SQIVND (reference sequence). The CDR3 spans 13 residues. The CDR3 DNA follows: TGTGCCAGTAAGGTATCAGGGAATCAGCCCCAGCATTTT. Amino acid sequence: CASKVSGNQPQHF.

The chain has TRBV12-3 or TRBV12-4 and TRBJ1-6, with 7 bases matching TRBD1. The V gene end was trimmed by 5 bases and the J gene end by 11 bases; junction bases not matched to a gene: 6. The CDR3 is 13 residues long. The CDR3, as DNA: TGTGCCAGCAGTCTAGACAGGGCGACACCCCTCCACTTT. Translation: CASSLDRATPLHF.

CDR3 amino acids: CASSESREKLFF. The CDR3 DNA is TGTGCCAGCAGTGAATCGCGGGAAAAACTGTTTTTT. The chain employs TRBV2 and TRBJ1-4; D is ambiguous. The CDR3 contains 12 residues. Trimming cost V 2 bases and J 8 bases, with 6 bases left between them. Looked up from germline, CDR1 is SNHLY and CDR2 is FYNNEI.

The V gene is TRBV4-3, the J gene TRBJ1-5; unclear D gene. Germline V gives CDR1 LGHNA, CDR2 YSLEER. Trimming stripped 0 bases from V and 6 bases from J, with 15 bases between. The CDR3 runs 16 residues. CDR3 sequence (DNA): TGCGCCAGCAGCCAAGATCATCCGGTTAGAACTCAGCCCCAGCATTTT. Amino acid sequence: CASSQDHPVRTQPQHF.

The V call is TRBV11-2, the J call TRBJ2-2, with D tentatively TRBD2 (5 bases). The CDR3 runs 16 residues. Germline V CDR1 and CDR2: SGHAT, FQNNGV. The V end lost 5 bases, the J end lost 1 base, and 14 bases lay between the germline ends. DNA of the CDR3: TGTGCCAGCAGCAGGAGGACTGCGAAGAACACCGGGGAGCTGTTTTTT. Protein product: CASSRRTAKNTGELFF.

The V and J genes are TRBV25-1 and TRBJ2-3, with TRBD1 matching over 7 bases. The CDR3 runs 12 residues. Germline V CDR1 and CDR2: MGHDK, SYGVNS. V lost 8 bases, J lost 1 base, and 0 bases stayed unmatched. The CDR3 DNA reads TGTGCCAGCGGACAGGGCACAGATACGCAGTATTTT. Protein: CASGQGTDTQYF.

This rearrangement joins TRBV30 to TRBJ2-1; TRBD1 is a possible D gene (6 bases). Germline CDR1 GTSNPN, CDR2 SVGIG (reference sequence). The ends were cut back, 2 bases at V and 8 bases at J, with 10 bases in the middle. The CDR3 has 12 amino acids. The CDR3 loop is CAWSYRADEQFF. The CDR3 DNA sequence: TGTGCCTGGAGTTACAGGGCGGATGAGCAGTTCTTC. The whole variable domain, filled in from reference TRBV30 and TRBJ2-1, reads SQTIHQWPATLVQPVGSPLSLECTVEGTSNPNLYWYRQAAGRGLQLLFYSVGIGQISSEVPQNLSASRPQDRQFILSSKKLLLSDSGFYLCAWSYRADEQFFGPGTRLTVL.

V usage is TRBV21-1 and J usage is TRBJ1-2. TRBV21-1 is a pseudogene locus. The CDR3 is 14 residues long. CDR3 DNA: TGTGCCAGCAGCAAAGATCGGCGGCTCTATGGCTACACCTTC. This sequence encodes CASSKDRRLYGYTF.

The chain is built from TRBV27 and TRBJ2-1, with a weak D call TRBD2 (6 bases). Germline CDR1 MNHEY, CDR2 SMNVEV (reference sequence). The CDR3 is 14 amino acids. Trimming shortened V by 8 bases and J by 2 bases, and 13 bases separated the two germline ends. The CDR3 region has the DNA TGTGCCAGCGGCGGGGTGAGCGCCTACAATGAGCAGTTCTTC. It translates to CASGGVSAYNEQFF.

The V gene is TRBV25-1, the J gene TRBJ1-1, with D tentatively TRBD1 (5 bases). Looked up from germline, CDR1 is MGHDK and CDR2 is SYGVNS. This CDR3 has 12 residues. Trimming cost V 6 bases and J 4 bases, with 9 bases left between them. CDR3 sequence: CASSWGGTEAFF. CDR3 in DNA: TGTGCCAGCAGCTGGGGGGGCACTGAAGCTTTCTTT.

This clone was seen once. V is TRBV29-1 and J is TRBJ2-2; 7 positions agree with TRBD1. The CDR3 consists of 14 residues. CDR1 is SQVTM and CDR2 is ANQGSEA in the germline V gene. V was pared by 5 bases and J by 2 bases, with 5 bases of the junction left unmatched. In DNA, the CDR3 is TGCAGCGTTCCCGGGACAGATAACACCGGGGAGCTGTTTTTT. Translated: CSVPGTDNTGELFF.

The chain carries TRBV27 and TRBJ1-2; 9 bases map to TRBD1. With V trimmed by 5 bases and J by 8 bases, 12 bases remained unmatched. Germline CDR1 is MNHEY and CDR2 is SMNVEV (reference sequence). The CDR3 is made up of 15 amino acids. The CDR3 coding sequence is TGTGCCAGCAGTGTGATACAGGGGGCGGCTAGGGGCTACACCTTC. Its protein product is CASSVIQGAARGYTF.